This is a list of T cell receptor beta chains from one sample in a study of T cell responses to AZD1222 COVID-19 vaccine. This table comes from immunoSEQ multiplex PCR, and its TCRdb copy is limited to in-frame clones, with some not included. The repertoire holds about 140,000 clones, about nine tenths seen once, with about 4.4% in the top ten. The sample here was peripheral blood, taken on day 0 of AZD1222 vaccination. The receptors come from an adult in good health. Each CDR3 is given with its conserved first and last residue. A D gene is named only where the DNA matches it firmly. Clone size appears in some rows only: once, few, many, or a class for an expanded clone.

TRBJ1-1,TRBV12-5,NA,once,TGTGCTAGTGGTTTGGTATTCTTCAGGGTTTCCCCGTACAGAGCTTTCTTT,CASGLVFFRVSPYRAFF
TRBJ2-1,TRBV5-1,TRBD2,NA,TGCGCCAGCAGCTTAAGATTATCGCGGGAGCTCAACAATGAGCAGTTCTTC,CASSLRLSRELNNEQFF
TRBJ1-4,TRBV11-2,NA,NA,TGTGCCAGCAACAGGTTGAATGAAAAACTGTTTTTT,CASNRLNEKLFF
TRBJ2-1,TRBV6-6,TRBD1,NA,TGTGCCAGCAGACCAGGGACAGGGGCCGTCAATGAGCAGTTCTTC,CASRPGTGAVNEQFF
TRBJ1-1,TRBV29-1,NA,NA,TGCAGCGTTCGTAAGGACTTGAACACTGAAGCTTTCTTT,CSVRKDLNTEAFF
TRBJ2-7,TRBV30,TRBD1,NA,TGTGCCTGGAGTTCTACGACAGGGGGCTACGAGCAGTACTTC,CAWSSTTGGYEQYF
TRBJ2-7,TRBV13,NA,NA,TGTGCCAGCAGCCCCCGCGCGGCGAGCGAGCAGTACTTC,CASSPRAASEQYF
TRBJ1-5,TRBV10-3,NA,NA,TGTGCCACGGAGACAGGCGGCGGCAATCAGCCCCAGCATTTT,CATETGGGNQPQHF
TRBJ1-1,TRBV4-2,NA,NA,TGTGCCAGCAGCCAACTGGTCGGGGGTGTTGGTTCGAACACTGAAGCTTTCTTT,CASSQLVGGVGSNTEAFF
TRBJ2-5,TRBV10-3,TRBD2,NA,TGTGCCATCAGTGAGTCCACTAGCGGGGAAGAGACCCAGTACTTC,CAISESTSGEETQYF
TRBJ2-6,TRBV29-1,TRBD2,NA,TGCAGCGTTCTAGCGGTAAGACTCTCTGGGGCCAACGTCCTGACTTTC,CSVLAVRLSGANVLTF
TRBJ2-1,TRBV11-2,NA,NA,TGTGCCAGCAGCAACCGGGCTAAGGGTTACAATGAGCAGTTCTTC,CASSNRAKGYNEQFF
TRBJ2-7,TRBV25-1,TRBD1,NA,TGTGCCAGCAGTGGGACCTTAGGGACAGGTTCCTACGAGCAGTACTTC,CASSGTLGTGSYEQYF
TRBJ2-7,TRBV6-6,NA,NA,TGTGCCAGCAGTTCCCGCCCCCGGGGGGCGCTTGAGCAGTACTTC,CASSSRPRGALEQYF
TRBJ1-1,TRBV7-8,TRBD1,NA,TGTGCCAGCAGCTCAGGGGGCCGAGGAAGTTTATCGAACACTGAAGCTTTCTTT,CASSSGGRGSLSNTEAFF